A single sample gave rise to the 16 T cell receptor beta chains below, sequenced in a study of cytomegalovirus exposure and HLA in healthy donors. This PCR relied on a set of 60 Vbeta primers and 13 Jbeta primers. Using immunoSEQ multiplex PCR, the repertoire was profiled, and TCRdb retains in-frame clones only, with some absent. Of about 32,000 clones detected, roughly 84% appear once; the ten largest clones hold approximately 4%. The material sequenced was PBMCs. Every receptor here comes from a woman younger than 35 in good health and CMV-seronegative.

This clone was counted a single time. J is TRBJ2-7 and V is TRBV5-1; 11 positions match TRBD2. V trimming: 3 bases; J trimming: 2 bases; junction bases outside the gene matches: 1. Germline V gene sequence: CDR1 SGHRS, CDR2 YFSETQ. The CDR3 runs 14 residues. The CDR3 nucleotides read TGCGCCAGCAGCTCGGGACTAGCGGCCTACGAGCAGTACTTC. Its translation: CASSSGLAAYEQYF.

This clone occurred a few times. CDR3: CSVAGTTYTGELFF. CDR3 in DNA: TGCAGCGTGGCCGGGACTACATATACCGGGGAGCTGTTTTTT. V usage is TRBV29-1 and J usage is TRBJ2-2; 7 bases agree with TRBD2. CDR1 and CDR2 (germline): SQVTM, ANQGSEA. The CDR3 extends over 14 amino acids. Trimming at V came to 6 bases and at J to 5 bases, leaving 9 bases not matched to a gene.

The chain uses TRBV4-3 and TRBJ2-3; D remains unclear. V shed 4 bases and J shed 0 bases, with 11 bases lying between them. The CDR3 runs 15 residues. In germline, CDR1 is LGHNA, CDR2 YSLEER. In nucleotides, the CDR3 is TGCGCCAGCAGCCTAAACTACCTTAGCACAGATACGCAGTATTTT. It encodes CASSLNYLSTDTQYF.

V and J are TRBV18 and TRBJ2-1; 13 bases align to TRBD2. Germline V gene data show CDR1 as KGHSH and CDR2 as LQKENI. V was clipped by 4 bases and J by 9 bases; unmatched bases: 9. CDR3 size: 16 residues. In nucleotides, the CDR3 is TGTGCCAGCTCACAGTCGGGGGGACTAGCGGGACTTGAGCAGTTCTTC. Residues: CASSQSGGLAGLEQFF. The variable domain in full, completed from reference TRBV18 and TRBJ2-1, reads NAGVMQNPRHLVRRRGQEARLRCSPMKGHSHVYWYRQLPEEGLKFMVYLQKENIIDESGMPKERFSAEFPKEGPSILRIQQVVRGDSAAYFCASSQSGGLAGLEQFFGPGTRLTVL.

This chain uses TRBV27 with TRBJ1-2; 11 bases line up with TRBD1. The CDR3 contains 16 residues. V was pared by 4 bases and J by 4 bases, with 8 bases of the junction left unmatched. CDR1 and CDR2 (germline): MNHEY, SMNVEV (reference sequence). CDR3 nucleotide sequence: TGTGCCAGCAGTTCTCCCGCCGGGACAGGGGGCTATGGCTACACCTTC. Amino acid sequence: CASSSPAGTGGYGYTF.

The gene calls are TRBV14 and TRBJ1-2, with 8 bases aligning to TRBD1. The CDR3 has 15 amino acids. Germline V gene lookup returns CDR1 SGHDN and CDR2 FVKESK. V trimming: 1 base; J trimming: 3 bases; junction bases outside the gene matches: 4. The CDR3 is CASSQGDRGDYGYTF. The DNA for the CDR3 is TGTGCCAGCAGCCAAGGCGACAGGGGTGACTATGGCTACACCTTC.

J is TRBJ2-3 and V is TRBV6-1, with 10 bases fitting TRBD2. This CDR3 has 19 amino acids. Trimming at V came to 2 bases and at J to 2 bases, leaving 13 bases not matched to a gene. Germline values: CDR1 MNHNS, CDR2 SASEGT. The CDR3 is CASSEKAGLAGAHTDTQYF. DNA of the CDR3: TGTGCCAGCAGTGAAAAGGCAGGTCTAGCGGGGGCCCACACAGATACGCAGTATTTT.

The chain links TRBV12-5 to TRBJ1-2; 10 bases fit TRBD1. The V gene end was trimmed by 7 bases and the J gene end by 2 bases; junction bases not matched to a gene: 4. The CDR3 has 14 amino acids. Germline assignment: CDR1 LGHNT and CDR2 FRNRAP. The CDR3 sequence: CASAPGQGNYGYTF. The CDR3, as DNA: TGTGCTAGTGCCCCGGGACAGGGGAACTATGGCTACACCTTC. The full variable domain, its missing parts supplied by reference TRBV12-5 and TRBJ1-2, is DARVTQTPRHKVTEMGQEVTMRCQPILGHNTVFWYRQTMMQGLELLAYFRNRAPLDDSGMPKDRFSAEMPDATLATLKIQPSEPRDSAVYFCASAPGQGNYGYTFGSGTRLTVV.

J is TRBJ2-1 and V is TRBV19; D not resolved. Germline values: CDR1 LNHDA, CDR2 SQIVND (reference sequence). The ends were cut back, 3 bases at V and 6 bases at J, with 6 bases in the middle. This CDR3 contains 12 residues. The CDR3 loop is CASSMIGNEQFF. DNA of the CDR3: TGTGCCAGTAGTATGATCGGCAATGAGCAGTTCTTC.

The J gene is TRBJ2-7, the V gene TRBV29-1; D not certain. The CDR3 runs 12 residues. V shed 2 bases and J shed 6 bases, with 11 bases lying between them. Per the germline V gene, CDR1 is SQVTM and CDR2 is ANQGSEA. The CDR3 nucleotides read TGCAGCGTTGAACAGTCTTCTCGCGAGCAGTACTTC. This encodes CSVEQSSREQYF.

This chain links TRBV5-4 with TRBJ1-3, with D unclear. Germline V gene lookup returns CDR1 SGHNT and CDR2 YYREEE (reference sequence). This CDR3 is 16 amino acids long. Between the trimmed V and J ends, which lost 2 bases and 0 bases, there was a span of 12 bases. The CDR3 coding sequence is TGTGCCAGCAGCTTCGGTTCGATTTCCTCTGGAAACACCATATATTTT. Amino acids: CASSFGSISSGNTIYF. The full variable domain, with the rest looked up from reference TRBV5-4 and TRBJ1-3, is ETGVTQSPTHLIKTRGQQVTLRCSSQSGHNTVSWYQQALGQGPQFIFQYYREEENGRGNFPPRFSGLQFPNYSSELNVNALELDDSALYLCASSFGSISSGNTIYFGEGSWLTVV.

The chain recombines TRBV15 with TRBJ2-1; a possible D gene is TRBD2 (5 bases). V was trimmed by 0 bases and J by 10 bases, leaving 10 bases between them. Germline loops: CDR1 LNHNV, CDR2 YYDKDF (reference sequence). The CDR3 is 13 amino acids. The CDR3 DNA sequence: TGTGCCACCAGCAGAGACCGTACGGGGGAGCAGTTCTTC. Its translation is CATSRDRTGEQFF.

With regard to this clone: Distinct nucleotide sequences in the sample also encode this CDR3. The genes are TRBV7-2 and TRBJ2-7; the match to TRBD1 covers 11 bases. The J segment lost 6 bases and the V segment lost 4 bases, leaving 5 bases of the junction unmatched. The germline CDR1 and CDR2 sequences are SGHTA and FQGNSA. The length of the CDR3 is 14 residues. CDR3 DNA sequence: TGTGCCAGCAGCTACGGACAGGGGGCGGGCGAGCAGTACTTC. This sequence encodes CASSYGQGAGEQYF.

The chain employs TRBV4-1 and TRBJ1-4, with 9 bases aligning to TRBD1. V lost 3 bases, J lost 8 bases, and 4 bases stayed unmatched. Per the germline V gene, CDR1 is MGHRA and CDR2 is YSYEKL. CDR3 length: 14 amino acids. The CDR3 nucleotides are TGCGCCAGCAGCCAGGGACAGGGAGAGGAAAAACTGTTTTTT. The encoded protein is CASSQGQGEEKLFF.

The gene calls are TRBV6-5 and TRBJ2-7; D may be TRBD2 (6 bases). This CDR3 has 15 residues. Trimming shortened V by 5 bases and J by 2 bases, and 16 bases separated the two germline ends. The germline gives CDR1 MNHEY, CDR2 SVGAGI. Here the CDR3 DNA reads TGTGCCAGCAGTCCCGATCCCGGGGGAACCTACGAGCAGTACTTC. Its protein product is CASSPDPGGTYEQYF.

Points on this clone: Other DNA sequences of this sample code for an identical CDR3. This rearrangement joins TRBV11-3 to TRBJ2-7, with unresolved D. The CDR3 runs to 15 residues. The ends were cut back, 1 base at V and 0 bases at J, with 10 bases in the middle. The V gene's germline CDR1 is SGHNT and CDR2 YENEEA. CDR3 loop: CASSLGQDGSYEQYF. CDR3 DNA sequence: TGTGCCAGCAGCTTAGGGCAGGATGGCTCCTACGAGCAGTACTTC.